This is a list of T cell receptor beta chains from one sample in a study of blood T cell repertoires in COVID-19. Here immunoSEQ multiplex PCR was the method, and the copy in TCRdb shows in-frame clones only, minus some. The sample contains 150,000 to 200,000 clones, around 92% of which appear only once. Sequences were obtained from peripheral blood. Every receptor here comes from a man aged 30 to 45 with COVID-19, enrolled during active disease. CDR3s leave out the opening cysteine and the closing phenylalanine or tryptophan. The order of the fields is V gene, J gene, clone size, CDR3 protein. Expanded clones get a size class; other rows say once, few or many, or leave the size out.

TRBV5-5	TRBJ1-2	few	ASSSGGLAGGYT
TRBV4-1	TRBJ2-1	.	ASSQVPGLEYNEQF
TRBV7-3	TRBJ1-6	.	ASSLIPNSPLH
TRBV18	TRBJ1-1	.	ASSPAGQANTEAF
TRBV18	TRBJ2-3	.	ASSPFSGSSHTDTQY
TRBV6-1	TRBJ1-1	.	ASSERGGYTEAF
TRBV4-3	TRBJ1-3	.	ASSQVYRGLDSGNTIY
TRBV7-6	TRBJ1-2	.	ASSPATGSNSLFGYT
TRBV6-6	TRBJ1-1	.	ASSYPRGVYTEAF
TRBV5-1	TRBJ1-1	.	ASTRTESMNTEAF
TRBV6-4	TRBJ1-6	few	ASSEGVGTGPSPLH